The entry below describes one TCR beta chain. Its antigen is as yet unknown. CDR1 and CDR2 from the germline V gene are SGHTA and FQGNSA. Trimming shortened V by 0 bases and J by 6 bases, and 11 bases separated the two germline ends. The length of the CDR3 is 14 residues. The sample comes from a study of shared clonotypes between healthy human individuals. Profiling relied on immunoSEQ multiplex PCR, and the TCRdb table lists in-frame clones only, not all of them. The table shows hundreds of thousands of clones, with roughly 70% occurring only once. Study-level points and caveats: Researchers sampled blood only, noting tissue repertoires likely differ. Non-shared clonotypes had lower generation probabilities than clonotypes shared by all four sorted-subset donors.

The chain joins TRBV7-2 to TRBJ1-2, with TRBD1 as a possible D gene (5 bases). The sample comprised memory CD4+ T cells sorted from blood. Subset meaning: CD45RA-negative fraction. The receptor was derived from a woman in her twenties or thirties in good health. CDR3 protein: CASSLASGWDGYTF. The CDR3 DNA follows: TGTGCCAGCAGCTTAGCTTCAGGGTGGGATGGCTACACCTTC.